One sample yielded the 2 T cell receptor beta chains listed below, sequenced in a study of shared clonotypes between healthy human individuals. Only in-frame clones appear in the TCRdb table, and some are missing; sequencing was by immunoSEQ multiplex PCR. The table records about 600,000 clones, about 96% of them present only once. The sample was naive CD4+ T cells sorted from blood. The subset: CD45RA+ positively selected. The receptors here all came from a woman in her 30s in good health.

The CDR3 DNA is TGTGCCAGCAGTGGAGGGGAACCTTCACCCCTCCACTTT. Translation: CASSGGEPSPLHF. J is TRBJ1-6 and V is TRBV28, with D possibly matching TRBD1 (5 bases). The V end lost 5 bases, the J end lost 9 bases, and 11 bases lay between the germline ends. The CDR3 is 13 residues long. Germline V gives CDR1 MDHEN, CDR2 SYDVKM.

This chain joins TRBV5-1 and TRBJ1-3; D is unresolved. V dropped 4 bases and J dropped 4 bases, with 9 bases sitting between them. The CDR3 is made up of 13 amino acids. The germline CDR1 and CDR2 sequences are SGHRS and YFSETQ. The CDR3 bases are TGCGCCAGCAGCACGGGTGGCGGAAACACCATATATTTT. This codes for CASSTGGGNTIYF. The variable domain in full, with the rest retrieved from reference TRBV5-1 and TRBJ1-3, is KAGVTQTPRYLIKTRGQQVTLSCSPISGHRSVSWYQQTPGQGLQFLFEYFSETQRNKGNFPGRFSGRQFSNSRSEMNVSTLELGDSALYLCASSTGGGNTIYFGEGSWLTVV.